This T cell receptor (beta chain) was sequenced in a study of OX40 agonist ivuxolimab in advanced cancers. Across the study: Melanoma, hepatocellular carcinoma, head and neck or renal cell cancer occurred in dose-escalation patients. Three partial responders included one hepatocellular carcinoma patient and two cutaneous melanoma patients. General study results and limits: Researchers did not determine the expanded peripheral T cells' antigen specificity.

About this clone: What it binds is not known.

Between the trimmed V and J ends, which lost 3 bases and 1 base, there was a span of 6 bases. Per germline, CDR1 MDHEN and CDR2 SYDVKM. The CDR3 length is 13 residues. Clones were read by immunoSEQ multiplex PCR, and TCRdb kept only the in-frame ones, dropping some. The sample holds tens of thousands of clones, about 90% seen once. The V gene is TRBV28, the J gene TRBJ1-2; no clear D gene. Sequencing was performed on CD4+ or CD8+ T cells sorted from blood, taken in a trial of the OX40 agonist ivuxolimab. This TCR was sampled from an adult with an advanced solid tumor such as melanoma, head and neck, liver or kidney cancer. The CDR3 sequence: CASSFSVNYGYTF. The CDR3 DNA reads TGTGCCAGCAGTTTCAGCGTTAACTATGGCTACACCTTC.